This paragraph covers one TCR beta chain sequence. Its antigen remains unknown. These data come from a study of CXCR3-negative and CXCR3-positive naive CD8 T cells. About the study: Collectively, the libraries yielded roughly 150 million TRB reads in total, at about 1.5 +/- 0.3 million per library.

In germline, CDR1 is SGHTA, CDR2 FQGNSA. The CDR3 runs to 12 residues. A CD45RO-CCR7+CD27+CD95- phenotype identified naive CD8+ T cells. Findings of the study overall: The TRB CDR3s that CXCR3-positive naive cells carried were more hydrophobic than those of CXCR3-negative naive cells. Whereas both naive subsets had comparably high diversity, memory CD8+ cells had much lower diversity. Fresh PBMCs went into most assays, and CXCR3 expression partly declined after cryopreservation.

The study made its TRB cDNA libraries by 5' RACE, adding UMI labels. TCRdb re-called the 5' RACE reads; one entry per CDR3 protein, DNA not given. The sample's table shows roughly 55,000 distinct CDR3 sequences. Sequencing was done on a sample of naive CXCR3+ CD8+ T cells from blood. The subset is: CD45RO-CCR7+CD27+CD95- naive CD8+ T cells expressing CXCR3 (TNR3+). The chain employs TRBV7-2 and TRBJ1-1. The origin of this receptor is a human donor in good health. Some clones in this sample may be carry-over from other donors' samples. Here the CDR3 reads CASSLVYTEAFF.